The 6 T cell receptor beta chains below all came from one sample that was sequenced in a study of blood T cell repertoires in COVID-19. The assay was immunoSEQ multiplex PCR, and TCRdb's table has in-frame clones only and misses some. Of roughly 70,000 clones listed, over 80% were seen once; the top ten hold less than 7.5%. The sequenced sample consisted of peripheral blood. The receptors here all came from a woman of 80 years or more with active COVID-19.

The chain couples TRBV5-5 to TRBJ2-7, with 12 bases lining up with TRBD2. The germline gives CDR1 SGHKS, CDR2 YYEKEE (reference sequence). V lost 4 bases and J lost 4; bases outside the gene matches: 6. The CDR3 is made up of 15 amino acids. The CDR3 here is CASSPTSGRPYEQYF. The DNA for the CDR3 is TGTGCCAGCAGCCCGACTAGCGGGAGACCGTACGAGCAGTACTTC.

V usage is TRBV6-1 and J usage is TRBJ2-1; 12 bases align to TRBD2. The CDR3 has 18 residues. The V gene's germline CDR1 is MNHNS and CDR2 SASEGT. V gave up 1 base and J gave up 3 bases; unmatched junction bases: 7. CDR3 in amino acids: CASSEGRLAGAGYNEQFF. The CDR3 coding sequence is TGTGCCAGCAGTGAAGGGAGACTAGCGGGGGCCGGCTACAATGAGCAGTTCTTC.

The chain joins TRBV29-1 to TRBJ2-1; 8 nucleotides agree with TRBD2. Germline V gene lookup returns CDR1 SQVTM and CDR2 ANQGSEA. The length of the CDR3 is 14 residues. With 6 bases clipped from V and 9 bases from J, the junction kept 13 bases outside the gene matches. The CDR3 DNA reads TGCAGCGTGGCACCCGGGACTAGAGACATTGAGCAGTTCTTC. Translation gives CSVAPGTRDIEQFF.

The chain links TRBV6-5 to TRBJ1-5; 9 positions agree with TRBD1. The CDR3 totals 15 residues. V dropped 5 bases and J dropped 6; count of bases not matched to a gene: 8. Germline V gives CDR1 MNHEY, CDR2 SVGAGI. DNA for the CDR3: TGTGCCAGCAGTACAGGGACAGGGATCACTCAGCCCCAGCATTTT. Protein product: CASSTGTGITQPQHF.

This clone has a single count. The gene calls are TRBV5-6 and TRBJ2-7; D might be TRBD2 (5 bases). CDR1 SGHDT and CDR2 YYEEEE come from the germline V gene. V dropped 2 bases and J dropped 0 bases, with 15 bases sitting between them. This CDR3 is built from 16 residues. The CDR3 DNA reads as TGTGCCAGCAGCTTCCGCCGAGGGTCGAGCTCCTACGAGCAGTACTTC. This translates into CASSFRRGSSSYEQYF. Looking up the rest from reference TRBV5-6 and TRBJ2-7 gives the full variable domain: DAGVTQSPTHLIKTRGQQVTLRCSPKSGHDTVSWYQQALGQGPQFIFQYYEEEERQRGNFPDRFSGHQFPNYSSELNVNALLLGDSALYLCASSFRRGSSSYEQYFGPGTRLTVT.

The rearrangement links TRBV20-1 to TRBJ2-3; 8 bases match TRBD2. Germline V CDR1 and CDR2: DFQATT, SNEGSKA (reference sequence). CDR3 length: 14 residues. V lost 3 bases and J lost 4; bases outside the gene matches: 6. CDR3 DNA sequence: TGCAGTGCTAGTAAGCGGGAGCGAGCAGATACGCAGTATTTT. Translated: CSASKRERADTQYF.